This T cell receptor (beta chain) was identified during a study of blood T cell repertoires in COVID-19. As for the study in general: Sites across the United States, Italy and Spain contributed samples from acute and convalescent COVID-19. T cells, B-cell-depleted T cells, or PBMCs supplied cDNA or gDNA.

This clone appeared a few times. The V and J ends lost 5 bases and 9 bases respectively, with 12 bases between them. This CDR3 comprises 12 residues. From germline, CDR1 is SNHLY and CDR2 FYNNEI. Original processing methods: Reference gene primers were amplified, and this amplification served to estimate nucleated cell counts. TCRdb's copy holds only in-frame clones and misses some; the assay was immunoSEQ multiplex PCR. V and J calls plus clone size are reproduced from that table; the DNA served to infer D and trimming. The sample shows 170,000 or so clones, roughly 86% of them seen only once. The clonotype was recovered from a man aged 35 to 55 with active or convalescent COVID-19. The J gene is TRBJ2-3, the V gene TRBV2, with D tentatively TRBD2 (6 bases). What was sequenced was peripheral blood. As DNA, the CDR3 is TGTGCCAGCAGTTGGGACTCCCCGACGCAGTATTTT. It specifies CASSWDSPTQYF.